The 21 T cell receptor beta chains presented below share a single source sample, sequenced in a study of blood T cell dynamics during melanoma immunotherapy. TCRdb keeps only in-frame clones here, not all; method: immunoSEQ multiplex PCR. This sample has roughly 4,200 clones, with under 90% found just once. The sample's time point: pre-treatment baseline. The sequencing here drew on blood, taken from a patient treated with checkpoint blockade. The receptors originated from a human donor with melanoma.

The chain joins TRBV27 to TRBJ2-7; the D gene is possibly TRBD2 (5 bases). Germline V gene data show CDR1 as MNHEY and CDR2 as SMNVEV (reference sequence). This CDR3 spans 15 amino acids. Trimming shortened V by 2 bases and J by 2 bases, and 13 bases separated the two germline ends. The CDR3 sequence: CASSLASTGAYEQYF. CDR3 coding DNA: TGTGCCAGCAGTTTAGCCTCAACCGGGGCCTACGAGCAGTACTTC.

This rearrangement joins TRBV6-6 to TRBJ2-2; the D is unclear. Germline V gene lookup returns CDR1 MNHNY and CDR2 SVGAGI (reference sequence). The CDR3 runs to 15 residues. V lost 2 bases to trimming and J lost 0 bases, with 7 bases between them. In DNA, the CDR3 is TGTGCCAGCAGTTACGTGGCGCCGAACACCGGGGAGCTGTTTTTT. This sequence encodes CASSYVAPNTGELFF.

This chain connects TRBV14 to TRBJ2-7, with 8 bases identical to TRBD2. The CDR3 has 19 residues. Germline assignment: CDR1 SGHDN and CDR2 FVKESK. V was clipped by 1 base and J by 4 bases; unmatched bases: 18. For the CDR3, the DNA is TGTGCCAGCAGCCAAGGCTTAAGCGGGGGACAAAGAGGGGGTTACGAGCAGTACTTC. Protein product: CASSQGLSGGQRGGYEQYF.

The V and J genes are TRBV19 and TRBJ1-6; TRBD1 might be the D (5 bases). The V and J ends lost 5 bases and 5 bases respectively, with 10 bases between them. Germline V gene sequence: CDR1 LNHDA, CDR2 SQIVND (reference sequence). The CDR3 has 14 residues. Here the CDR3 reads CASSSGRNNSPLHF. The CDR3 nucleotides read TGTGCCAGTAGTTCGGGACGGAATAATTCACCCCTCCACTTT.

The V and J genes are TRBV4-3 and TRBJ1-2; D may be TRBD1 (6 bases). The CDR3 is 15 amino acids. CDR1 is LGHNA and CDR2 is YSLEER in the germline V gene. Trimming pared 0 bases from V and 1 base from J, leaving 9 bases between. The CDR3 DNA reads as TGCGCCAGCAGCCAAGAGCTACAGGGTAACTATGGCTACACCTTC. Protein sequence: CASSQELQGNYGYTF.

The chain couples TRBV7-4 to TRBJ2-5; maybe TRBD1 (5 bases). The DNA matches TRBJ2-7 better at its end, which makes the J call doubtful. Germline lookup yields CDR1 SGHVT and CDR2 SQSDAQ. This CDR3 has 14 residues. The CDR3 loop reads CASSLEARDYEQYF. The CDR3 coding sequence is TGTGCCAGCAGCTTAGAGGCCAGGGACTACGAGCAGTACTTC.

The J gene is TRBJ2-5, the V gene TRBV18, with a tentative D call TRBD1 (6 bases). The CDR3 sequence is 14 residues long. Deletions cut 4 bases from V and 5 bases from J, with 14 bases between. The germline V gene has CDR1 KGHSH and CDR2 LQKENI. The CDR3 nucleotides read TGTGCCAGCTCACAGGGAACAGGGATGGAGACCCAGTACTTC. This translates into CASSQGTGMETQYF. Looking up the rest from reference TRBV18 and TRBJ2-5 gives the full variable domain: NAGVMQNPRHLVRRRGQEARLRCSPMKGHSHVYWYRQLPEEGLKFMVYLQKENIIDESGMPKERFSAEFPKEGPSILRIQQVVRGDSAAYFCASSQGTGMETQYFGPGTRLLVL.

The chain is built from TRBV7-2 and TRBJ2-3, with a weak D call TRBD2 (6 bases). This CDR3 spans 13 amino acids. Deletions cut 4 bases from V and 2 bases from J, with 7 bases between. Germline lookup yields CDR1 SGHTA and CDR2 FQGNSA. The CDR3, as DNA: TGTGCCAGCAGCTCGGACTACACAGATACGCAGTATTTT. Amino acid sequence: CASSSDYTDTQYF.

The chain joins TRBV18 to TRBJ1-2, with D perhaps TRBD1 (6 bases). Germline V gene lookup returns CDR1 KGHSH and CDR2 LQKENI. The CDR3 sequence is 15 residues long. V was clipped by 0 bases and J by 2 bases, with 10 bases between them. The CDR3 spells CASSPPAGHNYGYTF. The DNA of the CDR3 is TGTGCCAGCTCACCACCCGCGGGACACAACTATGGCTACACCTTC. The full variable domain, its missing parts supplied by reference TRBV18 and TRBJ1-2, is NAGVMQNPRHLVRRRGQEARLRCSPMKGHSHVYWYRQLPEEGLKFMVYLQKENIIDESGMPKERFSAEFPKEGPSILRIQQVVRGDSAAYFCASSPPAGHNYGYTFGSGTRLTVV.

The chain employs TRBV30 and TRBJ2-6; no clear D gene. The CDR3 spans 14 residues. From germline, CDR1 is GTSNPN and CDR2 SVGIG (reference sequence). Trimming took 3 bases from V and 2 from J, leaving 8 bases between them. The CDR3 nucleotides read TGTGCCTGGAGCGCTTTGACTGGGGCCAACGTCCTGACTTTC. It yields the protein CAWSALTGANVLTF.

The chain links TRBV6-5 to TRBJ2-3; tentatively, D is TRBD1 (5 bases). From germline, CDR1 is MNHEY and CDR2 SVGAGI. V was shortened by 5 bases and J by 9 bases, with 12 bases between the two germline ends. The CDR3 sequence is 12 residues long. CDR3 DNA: TGTGCCAGCAGTCAGGGTCCTGCAACGCAGTATTTT. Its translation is CASSQGPATQYF.

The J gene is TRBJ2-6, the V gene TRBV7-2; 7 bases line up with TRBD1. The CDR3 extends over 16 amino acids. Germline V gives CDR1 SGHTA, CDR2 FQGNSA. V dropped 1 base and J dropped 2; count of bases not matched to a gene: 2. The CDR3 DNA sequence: TGTGCCAGCAGCTTAGTTGGGACAGCTGGGGCCAACGTCCTGACTTTC. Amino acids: CASSLVGTAGANVLTF.

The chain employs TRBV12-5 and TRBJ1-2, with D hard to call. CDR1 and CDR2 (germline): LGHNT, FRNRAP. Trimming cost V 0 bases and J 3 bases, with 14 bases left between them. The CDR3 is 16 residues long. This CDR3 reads CASGLVGRVRDYGYTF. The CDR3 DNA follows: TGTGCTAGTGGTTTGGTTGGACGGGTCCGGGACTATGGCTACACCTTC.

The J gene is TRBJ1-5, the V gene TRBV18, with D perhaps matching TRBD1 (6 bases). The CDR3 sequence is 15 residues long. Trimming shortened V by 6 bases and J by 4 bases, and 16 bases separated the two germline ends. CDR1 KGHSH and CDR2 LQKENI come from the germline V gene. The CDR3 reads CASSDGWGANQPQHF. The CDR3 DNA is TGTGCCAGCTCGGATGGCTGGGGGGCGAATCAGCCCCAGCATTTT.

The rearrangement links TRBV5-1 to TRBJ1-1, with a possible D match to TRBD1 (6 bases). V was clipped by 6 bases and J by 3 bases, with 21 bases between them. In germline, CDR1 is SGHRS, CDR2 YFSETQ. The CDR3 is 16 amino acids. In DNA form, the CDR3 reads TGCGCCAGCAAAAGAACGGCAGGGGTCTGGGACACTGAAGCTTTCTTT. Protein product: CASKRTAGVWDTEAFF.

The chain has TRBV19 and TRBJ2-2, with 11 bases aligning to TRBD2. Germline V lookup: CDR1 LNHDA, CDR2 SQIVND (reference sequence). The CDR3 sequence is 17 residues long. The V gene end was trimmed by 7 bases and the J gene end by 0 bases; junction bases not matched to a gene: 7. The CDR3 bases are TGTGCCAGTATGAGGCTAGCGGGGGGAGCGAACACCGGGGAGCTGTTTTTT. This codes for CASMRLAGGANTGELFF.

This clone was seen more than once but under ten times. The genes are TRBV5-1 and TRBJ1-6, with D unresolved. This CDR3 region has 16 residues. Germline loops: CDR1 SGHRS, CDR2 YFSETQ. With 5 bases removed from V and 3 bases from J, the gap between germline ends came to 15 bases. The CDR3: CASRDQRQGYNSPLHF. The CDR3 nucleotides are TGCGCCAGCAGAGATCAGAGACAAGGCTATAATTCACCCCTCCACTTT.

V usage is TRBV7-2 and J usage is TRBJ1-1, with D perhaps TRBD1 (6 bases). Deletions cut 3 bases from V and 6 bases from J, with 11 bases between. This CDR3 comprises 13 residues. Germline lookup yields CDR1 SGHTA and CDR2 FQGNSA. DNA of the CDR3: TGTGCCAGCAGCTTCTACAGGGTTCCTGAAGCTTTCTTT. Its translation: CASSFYRVPEAFF. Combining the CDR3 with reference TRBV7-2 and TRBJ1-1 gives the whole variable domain GAGVSQSPSNKVTEKGKDVELRCDPISGHTALYWYRQSLGQGLEFLIYFQGNSAPDKSGLPSDRFSAERTGGSVSTLTIQRTQQEDSAVYLCASSFYRVPEAFFGQGTRLTVV.

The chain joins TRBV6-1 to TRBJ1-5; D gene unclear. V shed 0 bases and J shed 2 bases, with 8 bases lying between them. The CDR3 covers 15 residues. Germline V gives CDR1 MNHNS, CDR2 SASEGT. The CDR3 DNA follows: TGTGCCAGCAGTGAAGCGGGTAGTGGCAATCAGCCCCAGCATTTT. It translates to CASSEAGSGNQPQHF.

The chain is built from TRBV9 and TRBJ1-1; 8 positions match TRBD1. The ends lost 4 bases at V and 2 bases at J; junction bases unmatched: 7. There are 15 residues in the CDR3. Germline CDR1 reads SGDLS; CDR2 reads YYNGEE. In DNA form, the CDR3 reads TGTGCCAGCAGCTCCTACCAGGGGGCTAACACTGAAGCTTTCTTT. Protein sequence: CASSSYQGANTEAFF.

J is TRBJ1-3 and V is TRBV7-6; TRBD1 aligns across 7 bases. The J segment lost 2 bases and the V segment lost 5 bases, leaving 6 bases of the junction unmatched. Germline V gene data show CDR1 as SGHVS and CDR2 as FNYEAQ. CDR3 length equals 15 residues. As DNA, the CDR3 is TGTGCCAGCAGCCCCGGGACAGCTCCTGGAAACACCATATATTTT. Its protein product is CASSPGTAPGNTIYF.